This T cell receptor (beta chain) emerged from a study of T cell repertoires in cytomegalovirus infection. Study-wide background: Evidence of both CMV infection and a matching HLA type came from public TCR beta signatures. Study observations and caveats: The ex vivo response showed dominance by HLA-C-restricted CMV-specific TCR beta clonotypes.

TCRdb used MiXCR to reprocess the reads, holding one entry per CDR3 protein. The sample holds approximately 400,000 distinct CDR3 sequences, around 32% seen once. V lost 3 bases to trimming and J lost 10 bases; unmatched junction nucleotides: 8. CDR1 LNHDA and CDR2 SQIVND come from the germline V gene (reference sequence). The CDR3 has 15 residues. Points on this clonotype: Its target is unknown.

The TCR was taken from a human donor in good health (CMV status not recorded). Some clones in this sample may be carry-over from other donors' samples. V is TRBV19 and J is TRBJ2-2; 10 bases line up with TRBD1. Sequenced material: PBMCs. The CDR3, as DNA: TGTGCCAGTAGTATCATCGGGACAGGGGTAGCGGAGCTGTTTTTT. Translating it yields CASSIIGTGVAELFF. Using reference TRBV19 and TRBJ2-2 for the parts outside the CDR3, the full variable domain is DGGITQSPKYLFRKEGQNVTLSCEQNLNHDAMYWYRQDPGQGLRLIYYSQIVNDFQKGDIAEGYSVSREKKESFPLTVTSAQKNPTAFYLCASSIIGTGVAELFFGEGSRLTVL.